This T cell receptor beta chain was sequenced during a study of cytomegalovirus exposure and HLA in healthy donors. Primers for the PCR totalled 60 Vbeta and 13 Jbeta. TCRdb's table, derived via immunoSEQ multiplex PCR, lists solely in-frame clones and lacks some. The sample's table shows around 140,000 clones. Findings and caveats of the study: HLA alleles were associated with 17,000 or so TCR beta sequences in a later analysis at 0.05 false discovery rate. According to the study, some 160 TCR beta chains were cytomegalovirus-associated. In most subjects, TCR beta sequences reportedly gave accurate predictions of HLA-A and HLA-B alleles.

Worth noting for this clone: The antigen remains unidentified.

The germline gives CDR1 MRHNA, CDR2 SNTAGT. The CDR3 consists of 14 residues. The V and J ends lost 6 bases and 2 bases, in that order; junction bases with no gene match: 4. The origin of this receptor is a male donor in good health and CMV-seronegative. Material: PBMCs. The rearrangement links TRBV6-4 to TRBJ2-3, with 8 bases that match TRBD1. CDR3 amino acids: CASRKDRATDTQYF. The CDR3 DNA follows: TGTGCCAGCAGGAAGGACAGGGCCACAGATACGCAGTATTTT.